A selection of T cell receptor beta chains follows, all from one sample in a study of OX40 agonist ivuxolimab in advanced cancers. Profiling relied on immunoSEQ multiplex PCR, and the TCRdb table lists in-frame clones only, not all of them. The sample has some 140,000 clones, 90% seen once. The starting material was CD4+ or CD8+ T cells sorted from blood, obtained in a trial of the OX40 agonist ivuxolimab. The receptors shown here come from an adult with an advanced solid tumor such as melanoma, head and neck, liver or kidney cancer. Each CDR3 is given without its conserved first and last residue.

J gene: TRBJ1-4; V gene: TRBV25-1; CDR3 protein: ASSSPIATNEKLF
J gene: TRBJ2-3; V gene: TRBV5-1; CDR3 protein: ASSLGTSGSLGWRMITDTQY
J gene: TRBJ2-1; V gene: TRBV28; CDR3 protein: ASSPTGTLSYNEQF
J gene: TRBJ2-3; V gene: TRBV5-1; CDR3 protein: ASSLGQGADTQY
J gene: TRBJ1-2; V gene: TRBV4-2; CDR3 protein: ASSQGGAHNYGYT
J gene: TRBJ2-1; V gene: TRBV19; CDR3 protein: ASSMSLGREPNNEQF
J gene: TRBJ1-3; V gene: TRBV7-6; CDR3 protein: ASSPNSWSSGNTIY
J gene: TRBJ2-7; V gene: TRBV6-1; CDR3 protein: ASTWDSYEQY
J gene: TRBJ2-2; V gene: TRBV28; CDR3 protein: ASLGLAGTGELF
J gene: TRBJ2-2; V gene: TRBV2; CDR3 protein: ASSGVDSATGELF
J gene: TRBJ1-5; V gene: TRBV18; CDR3 protein: ASSLGQGDNQPQH
J gene: TRBJ1-1; V gene: TRBV19; CDR3 protein: ASSIFGRGEAF
J gene: TRBJ2-2; V gene: TRBV2; CDR3 protein: ASMGLAGATNTGELF
J gene: TRBJ2-5; V gene: TRBV30; CDR3 protein: AWRWQSGETQY
J gene: TRBJ1-2; V gene: TRBV28; CDR3 protein: ASRTGENYGYT
J gene: TRBJ2-5; V gene: TRBV7-2; CDR3 protein: ASSLAKGIQETQY
J gene: TRBJ2-1; V gene: TRBV6-4; CDR3 protein: ASSEEQGPYNEQF
J gene: TRBJ2-5; V gene: TRBV7-2; CDR3 protein: ASSLEGLEY
J gene: TRBJ2-2; V gene: TRBV23-1; CDR3 protein: ASSQFPLENPNTGELF
J gene: TRBJ2-7; V gene: TRBV5-4; CDR3 protein: ASSRPTGERPYEQY
J gene: TRBJ2-6; V gene: TRBV28; CDR3 protein: ASSSQFTGANVLT
J gene: TRBJ1-3; V gene: TRBV25-1; CDR3 protein: ASRGTGGNTIY
J gene: TRBJ1-1; V gene: TRBV6-5; CDR3 protein: ASSYMGEAF
J gene: TRBJ1-2; V gene: TRBV27; CDR3 protein: ASSLWVGSDGYT
J gene: TRBJ2-7; V gene: TRBV28; CDR3 protein: ASSPGGTGAYEQY
J gene: TRBJ2-7; V gene: TRBV28; CDR3 protein: ASSSEGLAGGGQY
J gene: TRBJ1-2; V gene: TRBV25-1; CDR3 protein: ASSADRNYGYT
J gene: TRBJ2-2; V gene: TRBV7-3; CDR3 protein: ASSSAKVLNTGELF